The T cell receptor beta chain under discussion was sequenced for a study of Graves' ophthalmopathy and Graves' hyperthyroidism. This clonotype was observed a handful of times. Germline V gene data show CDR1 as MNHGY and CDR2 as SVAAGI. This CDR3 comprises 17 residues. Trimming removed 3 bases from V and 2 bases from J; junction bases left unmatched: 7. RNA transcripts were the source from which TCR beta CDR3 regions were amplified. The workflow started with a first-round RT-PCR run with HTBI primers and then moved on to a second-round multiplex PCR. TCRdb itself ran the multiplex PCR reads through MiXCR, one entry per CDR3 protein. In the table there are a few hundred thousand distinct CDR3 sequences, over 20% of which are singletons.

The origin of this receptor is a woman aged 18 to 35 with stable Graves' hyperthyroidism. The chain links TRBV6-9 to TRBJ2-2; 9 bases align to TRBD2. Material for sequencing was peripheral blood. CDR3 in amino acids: CASSYEREVKNTGELFF. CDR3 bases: TGTGCCAGCAGTTACGAGCGGGAGGTCAAAAACACCGGGGAGCTGTTTTTT.